These 6 T cell receptor beta chains originate from one sample sequenced in a study of Graves' ophthalmopathy and Graves' hyperthyroidism (dated 2018 in TCRdb). Sequenced using an Illumina HiSeq 2000. For repertoire sequencing, TCR beta CDR3 regions were amplified from RNA transcripts. HTBI primers and the Qiagen OneStep RT-PCR kit were used in a first-round RT-PCR, which was followed by a second-round multiplex PCR, size selection and purification. TCRdb reanalyzed the raw reads on its own, using fastp at Q25 for trimming and MiXCR for clone calling, and kept in-frame beta chains. Each CDR3 protein gets just one entry, which takes the most common genes and DNA from the rows behind it. Recorded for this sample are approximately 210,000 distinct CDR3 sequences; under 25% of them occurred a single time. Jointly, the top ten make up 43% of the sample. What was sequenced was peripheral blood. The receptor source for this set is a woman aged 50 to 65 with Graves' ophthalmopathy. Donor details come from another sample of the same person, matched by shared clones.

This clonotype was recorded at least ten times. The rearrangement links TRBV2 to TRBJ1-1; D is uncertain. The CDR3 has 12 residues. CDR1 is SNHLY and CDR2 is FYNNEI in the germline V gene. V lost 4 bases, J lost 5 bases, and 8 bases lay in between. CDR3 amino acids: CASSGGITEAFF. The DNA for the CDR3 is TGTGCCAGCAGTGGTGGGATTACTGAAGCTTTCTTT.

This clonotype was picked up many times. The V gene is TRBV19, the J gene TRBJ1-5; TRBD1 is a possible D gene (6 bases). This CDR3 spans 16 amino acids. Trimming took 3 bases from V and 1 from J, leaving 13 bases between them. Germline V gene sequence: CDR1 LNHDA, CDR2 SQIVND (reference sequence). CDR3 sequence: CASSMRGGASNQPQHF. CDR3 coding DNA: TGTGCCAGTAGTATGCGTGGGGGGGCGAGCAATCAGCCCCAGCATTTT.

This clonotype was counted ten times or more. The rearrangement links TRBV12-5 to TRBJ1-2; D not certain. Trimming shortened V by 2 bases and J by 7 bases, and 11 bases separated the two germline ends. The CDR3 is 13 amino acids. Germline-derived CDR1 and CDR2 are LGHNT and FRNRAP. The CDR3 DNA is TGTGCTAGTGGTTTGTACCAGGACCTTGGCTACACCTTC. It encodes CASGLYQDLGYTF.

This clonotype was observed many times. The chain uses TRBV9 and TRBJ2-7; 10 bases fit TRBD1. Trimming cost V 0 bases and J 5 bases; bases outside gene matches: 5. From germline, CDR1 is SGDLS and CDR2 YYNGEE. The CDR3 loop spans 15 amino acids. This CDR3 is CASSVGQGAGDEQYF. DNA of the CDR3: TGTGCCAGCAGCGTAGGACAGGGGGCTGGCGACGAGCAGTACTTC.

The chain uses TRBV24-1 and TRBJ2-5, with 8 bases aligning to TRBD2. The CDR3 is 15 residues long. Germline V gives CDR1 KGHDR, CDR2 SFDVKD. Losses at the gene ends were 3 bases for V and 7 bases for J; bases not matched to a gene: 9. CDR3 nucleotide sequence: TGTGCCACCAGTGATCCGGGACTAGGAAGTGCGACCCAGTACTTC. Protein: CATSDPGLGSATQYF.

This clonotype was seen only a few times. The gene calls are TRBV18 and TRBJ1-1, with D hard to call. The CDR3 contains 13 residues. Per the germline V gene, CDR1 is KGHSH and CDR2 is LQKENI. V was cut by 4 bases and J by 8 bases, with 14 bases left in between. This CDR3 reads CASSRAEGWEAFF. CDR3 in DNA: TGTGCCAGCTCACGAGCAGAAGGGTGGGAAGCTTTCTTT.